The 10 T cell receptor beta chains listed next were all sequenced from one sample in a study of chemoradiotherapy in HPV16-positive cancers. Repertoires were generated with immunoSEQ multiplex PCR, while TCRdb's copy carries only in-frame clones and drops some. The data hold some 70,000 clones, with 85% to 90% observed a single time. The starting material was blood, obtained from a patient who underwent chemoradiotherapy. The source is a human donor with HPV-associated anogenital cancer.

The V gene is TRBV30, the J gene TRBJ1-1, with 8 bases fitting TRBD1. Germline assignment: CDR1 GTSNPN and CDR2 SVGIG (reference sequence). The CDR3 sequence is 14 residues long. Unmatched junction bases numbered 6, after V lost 2 bases and J lost 4 bases. In nucleotides, the CDR3 is TGTGCCTGGAGTCCAGGGGGCGCGGGCACTGAAGCTTTCTTT. This sequence encodes CAWSPGGAGTEAFF.

The rearrangement uses TRBV18 and TRBJ1-1, with D perhaps TRBD1 (5 bases). Trimming took 5 bases from V and 5 from J, leaving 12 bases between them. CDR3 size: 13 residues. Per the germline V gene, CDR1 is KGHSH and CDR2 is LQKENI. CDR3 protein: CASSTGSRTEAFF. CDR3 in DNA: TGTGCCAGCTCAACAGGCTCGAGGACTGAAGCTTTCTTT.

This chain joins TRBV2 and TRBJ1-5; D possibly corresponds to TRBD1 (5 bases). Trimming cost V 7 bases and J 4 bases, with 20 bases left between them. The CDR3 sequence is 16 residues long. Per germline, CDR1 SNHLY and CDR2 FYNNEI. CDR3 in amino acids: CASNEGQGFGNQPQHF. CDR3 bases: TGTGCCAGCAATGAGGGGCAGGGTTTCGGAAATCAGCCCCAGCATTTT.

The rearrangement joins TRBV5-1 to TRBJ2-3, with a possible D match to TRBD2 (7 bases). This CDR3 region has 14 residues. Trimming pared 7 bases from V and 5 bases from J, leaving 17 bases between. CDR1 is SGHRS and CDR2 is YFSETQ in the germline V gene. For the CDR3, the DNA is TGCGCCAGCCACTTACAGGGAGGGGGAGATACGCAGTATTTT. This encodes CASHLQGGGDTQYF.

In its sample, this clone was seen a few times. The chain is built from TRBV28 and TRBJ2-4; D may be TRBD2 (6 bases). Trimming pared 3 bases from V and 8 bases from J, leaving 20 bases between. CDR1 and CDR2 (germline): MDHEN, SYDVKM. The CDR3 sequence is 16 residues long. CDR3: CASSFFSVRREDIQYF. In nucleotides, the CDR3 is TGTGCCAGCAGTTTTTTTAGTGTGCGGAGGGAGGACATTCAGTACTTC.

The chain recombines TRBV5-1 with TRBJ2-1; 7 positions match TRBD1. V dropped 4 bases and J dropped 4; count of bases not matched to a gene: 5. Germline V CDR1 and CDR2: SGHRS, YFSETQ. CDR3 size: 14 residues. Here the CDR3 DNA reads TGCGCCAGCAGCCCGGGGACAGCTTACAATGAGCAGTTCTTC. Protein sequence: CASSPGTAYNEQFF. The whole variable domain, remainder taken from reference TRBV5-1 and TRBJ2-1, is KAGVTQTPRYLIKTRGQQVTLSCSPISGHRSVSWYQQTPGQGLQFLFEYFSETQRNKGNFPGRFSGRQFSNSRSEMNVSTLELGDSALYLCASSPGTAYNEQFFGPGTRLTVL.

This sequence joins TRBV10-3 and TRBJ2-1; the match to TRBD2 covers 9 bases. After removal of 8 bases from V and 10 bases from J, the junction contained 9 bases not matched to a gene. The CDR3 is 13 residues long. Germline V CDR1 and CDR2: ENHRY, SYGVKD. The CDR3 DNA follows: TGTGCCATCGCCGAGGGTAGCGGGGGAGAGCAGTTCTTC. It encodes CAIAEGSGGEQFF.

CDR3 amino acids: CASRILGAGNNEQFF. CDR3 sequence (DNA): TGTGCCAGCAGAATTTTGGGGGCAGGGAACAATGAGCAGTTCTTC. The V call is TRBV6-1, the J call TRBJ2-1, with a possible D match to TRBD1 (6 bases). V was cut by 6 bases and J by 5 bases, with 17 bases left in between. Germline assignment: CDR1 MNHNS and CDR2 SASEGT. The CDR3 is 15 residues long.

The chain recombines TRBV6-1 with TRBJ1-3; no definite D call. CDR1 and CDR2 (germline): MNHNS, SASEGT. V was cut by 4 bases and J by 2 bases, with 15 bases left in between. This CDR3 spans 16 amino acids. CDR3 residues: CASSVLPVTTGNTIYF. DNA of the CDR3: TGTGCCAGCAGTGTCCTTCCGGTAACTACTGGAAACACCATATATTTT.

The rearrangement joins TRBV12-5 to TRBJ1-1; TRBD1 agrees at 7 bases. The CDR3 runs 13 residues. With 6 bases clipped from V and 4 bases from J, the junction kept 5 bases outside the gene matches. The V gene's germline CDR1 is LGHNT and CDR2 FRNRAP. The CDR3 here is CASGRTGFTEAFF. DNA of the CDR3: TGTGCTAGTGGCCGGACAGGCTTCACTGAAGCTTTCTTT.